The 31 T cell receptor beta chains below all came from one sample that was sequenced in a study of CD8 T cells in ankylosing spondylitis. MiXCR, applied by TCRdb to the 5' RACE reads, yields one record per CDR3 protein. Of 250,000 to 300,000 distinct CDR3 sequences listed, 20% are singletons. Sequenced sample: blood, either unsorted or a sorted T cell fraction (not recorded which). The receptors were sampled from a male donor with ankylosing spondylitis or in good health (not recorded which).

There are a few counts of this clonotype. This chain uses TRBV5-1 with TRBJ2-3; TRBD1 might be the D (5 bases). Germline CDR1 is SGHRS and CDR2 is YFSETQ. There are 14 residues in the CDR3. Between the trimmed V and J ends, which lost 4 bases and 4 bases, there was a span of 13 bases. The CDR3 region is CASSPQGPPDTQYF. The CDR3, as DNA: TGCGCCAGCAGCCCTCAGGGTCCCCCAGATACGCAGTATTTT.

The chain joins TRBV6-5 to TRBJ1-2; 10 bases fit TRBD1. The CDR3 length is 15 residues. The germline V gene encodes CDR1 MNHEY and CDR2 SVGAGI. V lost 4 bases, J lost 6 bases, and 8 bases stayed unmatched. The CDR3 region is CASSSDRGLSDGYTF. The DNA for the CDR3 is TGTGCCAGCAGTTCAGACAGGGGGCTCTCGGATGGCTACACCTTC.

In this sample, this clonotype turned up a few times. CDR3 sequence: CSAPSGLGTDTQYF. The CDR3 DNA is TGCAGTGCTCCTTCGGGACTAGGCACAGATACGCAGTATTTT. This rearrangement joins TRBV20-1 to TRBJ2-3; 8 nucleotides match TRBD2. Germline trimming cut 5 bases from V and 1 base from J; bases unmatched to any gene: 5. Per the germline V gene, CDR1 is DFQATT and CDR2 is SNEGSKA (reference sequence). CDR3 length equals 14 residues.

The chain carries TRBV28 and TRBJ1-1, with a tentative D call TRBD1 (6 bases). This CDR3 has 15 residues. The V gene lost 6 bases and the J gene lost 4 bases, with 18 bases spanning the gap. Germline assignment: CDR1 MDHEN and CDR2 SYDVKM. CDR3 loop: CASRGVGGRGTEAFF. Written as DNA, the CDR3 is TGTGCCAGCAGGGGGGTCGGGGGCAGGGGCACTGAAGCTTTCTTT.

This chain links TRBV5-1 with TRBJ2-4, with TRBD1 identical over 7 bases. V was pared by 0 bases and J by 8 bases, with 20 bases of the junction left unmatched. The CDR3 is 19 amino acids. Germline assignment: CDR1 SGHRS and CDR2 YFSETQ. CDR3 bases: TGCGCCAGCAGCTTGGAAGCCCTAGGACAGGACAGCATCAGGGACATTCAGTACTTC. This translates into CASSLEALGQDSIRDIQYF.

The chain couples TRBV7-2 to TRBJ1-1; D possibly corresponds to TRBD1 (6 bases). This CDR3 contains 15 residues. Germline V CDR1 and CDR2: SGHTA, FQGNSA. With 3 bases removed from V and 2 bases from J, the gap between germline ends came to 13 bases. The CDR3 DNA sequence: TGTGCCAGCAGCTTTCCTCAGGGGCGTAACACTGAAGCTTTCTTT. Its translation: CASSFPQGRNTEAFF.

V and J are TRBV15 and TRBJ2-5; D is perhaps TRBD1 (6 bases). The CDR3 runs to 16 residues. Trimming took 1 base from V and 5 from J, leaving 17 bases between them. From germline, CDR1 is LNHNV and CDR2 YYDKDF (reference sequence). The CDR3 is CATSRGLRGTVETQYF. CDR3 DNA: TGTGCCACCAGCAGAGGATTGAGGGGGACCGTGGAGACCCAGTACTTC.

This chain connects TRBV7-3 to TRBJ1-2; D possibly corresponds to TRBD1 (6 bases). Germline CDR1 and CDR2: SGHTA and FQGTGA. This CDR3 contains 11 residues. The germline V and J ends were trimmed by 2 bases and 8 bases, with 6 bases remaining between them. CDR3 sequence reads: CASSLQGGYTF. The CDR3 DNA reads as TGTGCCAGCAGCTTACAGGGGGGCTACACCTTC.

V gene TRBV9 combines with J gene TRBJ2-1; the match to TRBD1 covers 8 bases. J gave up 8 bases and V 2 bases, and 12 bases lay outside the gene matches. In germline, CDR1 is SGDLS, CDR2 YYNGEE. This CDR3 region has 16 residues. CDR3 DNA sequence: TGTGCCAGCAGCGTGTCAGGGGGCGCGGATATTGATGAGCAGTTCTTC. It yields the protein CASSVSGGADIDEQFF.

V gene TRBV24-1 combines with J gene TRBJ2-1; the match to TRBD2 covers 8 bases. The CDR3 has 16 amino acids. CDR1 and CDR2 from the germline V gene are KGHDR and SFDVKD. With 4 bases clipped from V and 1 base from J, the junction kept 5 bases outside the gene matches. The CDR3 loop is CATSDPGLGSYNEQFF. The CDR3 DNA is TGTGCCACCAGTGACCCGGGACTAGGGTCCTACAATGAGCAGTTCTTC.

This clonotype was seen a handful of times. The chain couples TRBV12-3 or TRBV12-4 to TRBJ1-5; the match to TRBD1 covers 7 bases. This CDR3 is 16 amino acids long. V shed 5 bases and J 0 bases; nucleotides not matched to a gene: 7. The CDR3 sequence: CASSPTGLDSNQPQHF. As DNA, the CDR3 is TGTGCCAGCAGTCCGACAGGGTTAGATAGCAATCAGCCCCAGCATTTT.

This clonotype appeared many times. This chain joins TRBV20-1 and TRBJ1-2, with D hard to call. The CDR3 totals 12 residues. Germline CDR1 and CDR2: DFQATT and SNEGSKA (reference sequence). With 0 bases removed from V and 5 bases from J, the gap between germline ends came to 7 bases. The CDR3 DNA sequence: TGCAGTGCTAGAGATTACAGTTATGGCTACACCTTC. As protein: CSARDYSYGYTF.

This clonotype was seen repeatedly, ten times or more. In DNA form, the CDR3 reads TGTGCCAGCAGTGAGAGAGGGGGGTACTACGAGCAGTACGTC. It yields the protein CASSERGGYYEQYV. The chain carries TRBV2 and TRBJ2-7, with D possibly called TRBD1 or TRBD2 (6 bases each). Germline-derived CDR1 and CDR2 are SNHLY and FYNNEI. V was clipped by 3 bases and J by 3 bases, with 12 bases between them. There are 14 residues in the CDR3.

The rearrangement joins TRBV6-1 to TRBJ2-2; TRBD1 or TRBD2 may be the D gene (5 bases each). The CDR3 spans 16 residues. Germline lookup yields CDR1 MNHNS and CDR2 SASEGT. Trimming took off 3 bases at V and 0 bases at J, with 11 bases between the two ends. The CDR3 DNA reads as TGTGCCAGCAGTGAGCCAGGGCGGGCGAACACCGGGGAGCTGTTTTTT. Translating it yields CASSEPGRANTGELFF.

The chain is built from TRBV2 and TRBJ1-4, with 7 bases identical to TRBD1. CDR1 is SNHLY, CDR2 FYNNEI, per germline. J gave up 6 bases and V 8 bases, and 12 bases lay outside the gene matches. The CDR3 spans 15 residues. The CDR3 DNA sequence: TGTGCCAGCGAAGGGTACCGGGACAGTGATGAAAAACTGTTTTTT. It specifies CASEGYRDSDEKLFF.

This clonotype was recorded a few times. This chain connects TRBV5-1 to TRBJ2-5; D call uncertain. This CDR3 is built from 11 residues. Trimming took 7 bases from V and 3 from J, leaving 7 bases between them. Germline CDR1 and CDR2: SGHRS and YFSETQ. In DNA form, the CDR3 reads TGCGCCAGCGGGCAGAAAGAGACCCAGTACTTC. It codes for CASGQKETQYF.

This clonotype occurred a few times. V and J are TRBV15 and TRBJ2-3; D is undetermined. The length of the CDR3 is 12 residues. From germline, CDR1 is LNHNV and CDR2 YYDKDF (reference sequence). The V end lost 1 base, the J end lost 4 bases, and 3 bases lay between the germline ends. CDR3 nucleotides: TGTGCCACCAGCAGAGTTGCAGATACGCAGTATTTT. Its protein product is CATSRVADTQYF.

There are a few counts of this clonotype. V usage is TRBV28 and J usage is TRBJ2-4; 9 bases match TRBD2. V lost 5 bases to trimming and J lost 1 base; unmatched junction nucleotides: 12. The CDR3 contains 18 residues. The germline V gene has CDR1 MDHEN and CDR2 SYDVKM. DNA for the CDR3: TGTGCCAGCAGTGAGTCCGGGACTAGCATTTTCGCCAAAAACATTCAGTACTTC. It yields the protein CASSESGTSIFAKNIQYF.

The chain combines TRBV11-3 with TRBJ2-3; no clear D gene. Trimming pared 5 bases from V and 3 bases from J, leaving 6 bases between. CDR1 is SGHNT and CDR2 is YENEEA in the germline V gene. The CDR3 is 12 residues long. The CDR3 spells CASSARTDTQYF. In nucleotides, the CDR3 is TGTGCCAGCAGCGCCCGAACAGATACGCAGTATTTT.

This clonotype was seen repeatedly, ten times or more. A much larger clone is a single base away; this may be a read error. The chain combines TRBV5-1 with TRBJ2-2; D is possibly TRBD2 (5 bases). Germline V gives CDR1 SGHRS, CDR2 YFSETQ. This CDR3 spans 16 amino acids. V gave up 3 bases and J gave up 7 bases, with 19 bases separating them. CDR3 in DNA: TGCGCCAGCAGCTCCATCTTCGTACGGGATGGCGGGGAGCTGTTTTTT. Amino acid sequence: CASSSIFVRDGGELFF. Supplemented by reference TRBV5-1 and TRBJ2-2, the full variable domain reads KAGVTQTPRYLIKTRGQQVTLSCSPISGHRSVSWYQQTPGQGLQFLFEYFSETQRNKGNFPGRFSGRQFSNSRSEMNVSTLELGDSALYLCASSSIFVRDGGELFFGEGSRLTVL.

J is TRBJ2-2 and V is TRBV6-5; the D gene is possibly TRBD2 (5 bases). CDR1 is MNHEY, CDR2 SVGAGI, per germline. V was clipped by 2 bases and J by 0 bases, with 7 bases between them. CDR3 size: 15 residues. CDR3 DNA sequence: TGTGCCAGCAGTTACATTAGCGCGAACACCGGGGAGCTGTTTTTT. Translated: CASSYISANTGELFF.

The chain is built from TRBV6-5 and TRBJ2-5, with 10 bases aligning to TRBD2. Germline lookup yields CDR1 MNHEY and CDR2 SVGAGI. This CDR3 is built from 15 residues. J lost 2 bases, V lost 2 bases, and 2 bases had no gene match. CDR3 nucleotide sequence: TGTGCCAGCAGTTACAGCGGGGGGGAACAAGAGACCCAGTACTTC. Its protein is CASSYSGGEQETQYF.

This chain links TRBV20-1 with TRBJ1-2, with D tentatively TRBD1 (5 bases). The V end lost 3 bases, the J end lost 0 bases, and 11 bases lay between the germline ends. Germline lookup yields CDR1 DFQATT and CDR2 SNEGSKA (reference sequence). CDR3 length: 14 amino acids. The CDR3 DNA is TGCAGTGCTAGTGGGGACCTAGCTAACTATGGCTACACCTTC. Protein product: CSASGDLANYGYTF.

The CDR3: CASKSLGGSKQYV. The CDR3 coding sequence is TGTGCCAGCAAATCCCTGGGGGGTAGTAAGCAGTACGTC. The V call is TRBV6-6, the J call TRBJ2-7; possibly TRBD2 for D (6 bases). Trimming stripped 7 bases from V and 8 bases from J, with 18 bases between. Germline CDR1 MNHNY, CDR2 SVGAGI (reference sequence). The CDR3 has 13 amino acids.

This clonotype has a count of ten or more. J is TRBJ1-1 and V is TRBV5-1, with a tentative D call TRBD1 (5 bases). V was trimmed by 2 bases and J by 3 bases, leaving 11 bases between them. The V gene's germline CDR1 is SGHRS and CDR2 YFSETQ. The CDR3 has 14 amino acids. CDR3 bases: TGCGCCAGCAGCTTTAAGGGGATGGACACTGAAGCTTTCTTT. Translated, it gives CASSFKGMDTEAFF.

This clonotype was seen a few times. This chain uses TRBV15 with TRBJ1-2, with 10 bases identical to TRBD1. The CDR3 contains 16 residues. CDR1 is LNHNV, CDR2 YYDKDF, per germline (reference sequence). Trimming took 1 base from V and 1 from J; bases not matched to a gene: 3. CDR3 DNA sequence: TGTGCCACCAGCAGAGGAGGGACAGGGGATAACTATGGCTACACCTTC. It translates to CATSRGGTGDNYGYTF.

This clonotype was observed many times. The CDR3 protein is CASSRNEETQYF. Here the CDR3 DNA reads TGCGCCAGCAGTAGAAACGAAGAGACCCAGTACTTC. The rearrangement links TRBV5-1 to TRBJ2-5, with D unclear. Per the germline V gene, CDR1 is SGHRS and CDR2 is YFSETQ. The CDR3 length is 12 residues. With 5 bases removed from V and 3 bases from J, the gap between germline ends came to 8 bases.

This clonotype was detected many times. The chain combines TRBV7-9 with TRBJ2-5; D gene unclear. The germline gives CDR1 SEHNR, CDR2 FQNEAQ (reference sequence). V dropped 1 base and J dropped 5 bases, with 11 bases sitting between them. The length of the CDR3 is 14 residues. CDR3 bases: TGTGCCAGCAGCTTAGTTGGGATAACGGAGACCCAGTACTTC. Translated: CASSLVGITETQYF.

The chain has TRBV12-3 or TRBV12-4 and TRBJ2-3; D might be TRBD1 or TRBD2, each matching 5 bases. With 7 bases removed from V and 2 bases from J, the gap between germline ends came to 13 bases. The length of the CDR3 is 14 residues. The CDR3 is CASTRPGLTDTQYF. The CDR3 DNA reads TGTGCCAGCACGAGACCGGGGCTCACAGATACGCAGTATTTT.

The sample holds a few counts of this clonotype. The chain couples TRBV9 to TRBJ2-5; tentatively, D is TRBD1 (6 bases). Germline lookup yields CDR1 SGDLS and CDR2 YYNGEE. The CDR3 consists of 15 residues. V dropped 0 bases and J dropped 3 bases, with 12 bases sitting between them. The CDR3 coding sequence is TGTGCCAGCAGCGTAGAAGGGGGAGCAGAAGAGACCCAGTACTTC. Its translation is CASSVEGGAEETQYF.

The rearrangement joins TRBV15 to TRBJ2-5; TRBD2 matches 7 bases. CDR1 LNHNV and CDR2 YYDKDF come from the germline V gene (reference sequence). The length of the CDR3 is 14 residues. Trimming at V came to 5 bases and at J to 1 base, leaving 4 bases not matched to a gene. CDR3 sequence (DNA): TGTGCCACCAGCGGGAGGGCACTCCAAGAGACCCAGTACTTC. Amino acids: CATSGRALQETQYF.